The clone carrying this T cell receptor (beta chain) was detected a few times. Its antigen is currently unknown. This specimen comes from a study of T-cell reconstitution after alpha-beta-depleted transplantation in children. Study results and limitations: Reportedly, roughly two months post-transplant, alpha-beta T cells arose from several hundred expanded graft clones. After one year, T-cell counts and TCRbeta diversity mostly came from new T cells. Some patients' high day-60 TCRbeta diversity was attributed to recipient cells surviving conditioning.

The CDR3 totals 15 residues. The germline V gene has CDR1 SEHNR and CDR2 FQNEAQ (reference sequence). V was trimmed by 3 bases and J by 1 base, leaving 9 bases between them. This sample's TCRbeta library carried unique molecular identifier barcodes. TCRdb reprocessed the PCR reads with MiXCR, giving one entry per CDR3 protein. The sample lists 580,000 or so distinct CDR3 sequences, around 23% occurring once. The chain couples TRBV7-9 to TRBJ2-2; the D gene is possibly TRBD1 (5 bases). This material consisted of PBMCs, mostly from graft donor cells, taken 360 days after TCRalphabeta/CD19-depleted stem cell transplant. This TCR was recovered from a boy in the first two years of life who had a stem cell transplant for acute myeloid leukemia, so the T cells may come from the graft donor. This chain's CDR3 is CASSFGQKNTGELFF. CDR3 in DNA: TGTGCCAGCAGCTTTGGACAAAAGAACACCGGGGAGCTGTTTTTT.